The rows below give T cell receptor beta chains drawn from one sample of a study of blood T cell repertoires in COVID-19. Here immunoSEQ multiplex PCR was the method, and the copy in TCRdb shows in-frame clones only, minus some. The profile shows about 240,000 clones, around 86% of them singletons. Specimen: PBMCs or T cells enriched from blood (not recorded which). The receptors originated from a woman between 40 and 50 years old with acute COVID-19. CDR3s include the opening cysteine and the closing phenylalanine or tryptophan. The D gene is left open where the match is weak. Size values are once, few and many counts, or a class for expanded clones, and some rows have none.

abundance	j_gene	v_gene	d_gene	CDR3nt	CDR3aa
once	TRBJ2-1	TRBV7-9	TRBD1	TGTGCCAGCAGCGCACAGGGGGATGAGCAGTTCTTC	CASSAQGDEQFF
few	TRBJ1-1	TRBV9	NA	TGTGCCAGCAGCGTAGATACAGGCCTCTCCGGGGAAGCTTTCTTT	CASSVDTGLSGEAFF
few	TRBJ2-7	TRBV3-1/TRBV3-2	TRBD2	TGTGCCAGCAGCCAAGTGAGCGGGAGCGAGCAGTACTTC	CASSQVSGSEQYF
NA	TRBJ2-5	TRBV7-9	TRBD1	TGTGCCAGCAGCTTAGAAGGGACAGGGCGGCGCGAGACCCAGTACTTC	CASSLEGTGRRETQYF
NA	TRBJ2-3	TRBV3-1/TRBV3-2	NA	TGTGCCAGCGGCCCCAGCGGCCTCACAGATACGCAGTATTTT	CASGPSGLTDTQYF
NA	TRBJ1-1	TRBV19	NA	TGTGCCAGTCATCAGGGGCTACTGGCAGAAGCTTTCTTT	CASHQGLLAEAFF
NA	TRBJ1-1	TRBV27	NA	TGTGCCAGCAGTTTCACATTGACCAAGGGGGCTGAAGCTTTCTTT	CASSFTLTKGAEAFF
NA	TRBJ2-1	TRBV5-1	TRBD2	TGCGCCAGCAGCCTTAGCGGGAGTAATGAGCAGTTCTTC	CASSLSGSNEQFF
NA	TRBJ2-7	TRBV5-4	NA	TGTGCCAGCAGCCAGGGCGGCTCTATGGACGAGCAGTACTTC	CASSQGGSMDEQYF
NA	TRBJ2-5	TRBV6-1	TRBD2	TGTGCCAGCAGTGAAGAGGCTGCGGGAGGGCGGACCCAGTACTTC	CASSEEAAGGRTQYF
NA	TRBJ2-3	TRBV9	NA	TGTGCCAGCAGCCCTGAAGGAGGTAGCACAGATACGCAGTATTTT	CASSPEGGSTDTQYF
NA	TRBJ2-1	TRBV4-1	TRBD2	TGCGCCAGCAGCCAAGATTCGGGACTAGATTCTGAGCAGTTCTTC	CASSQDSGLDSEQFF
NA	TRBJ1-2	TRBV2	NA	TGTGCCAGCGGAGGACCCGGACAGACTAACTATGGCTACACCTTC	CASGGPGQTNYGYTF
few	TRBJ2-5	TRBV5-1	NA	TGCGCCAGCAGCTCAGAACCCCAAGAGACCCAGTACTTC	CASSSEPQETQYF
NA	TRBJ2-1	TRBV3-1/TRBV3-2	TRBD2	TGTGCCAGCAGCCAGCGACTAGCGGGAGTATCGCAGTTCTTC	CASSQRLAGVSQFF
once	TRBJ2-6	TRBV19	TRBD2	TGTGCCAGTAGACTAGCGGGAGGTGTCTCTGGGGCCAACGTCCTGACTTTC	CASRLAGGVSGANVLTF
once	TRBJ1-6	TRBV19	NA	TGTGCCAGTAGTATTTCTCCAGGGAACAATTCACCCCTCCACTTT	CASSISPGNNSPLHF
NA	TRBJ1-1	TRBV19	NA	TGTGCCAGTAGTATTATCAGGGCGGATGAAGCTTTCTTT	CASSIIRADEAFF
NA	TRBJ2-1	TRBV7-9	TRBD2	TGTGCCAGCAGCTTTAGCGGGACCTCCTACAATGAGCAGTTCTTC	CASSFSGTSYNEQFF
NA	TRBJ2-1	TRBV5-4	NA	TGTGCCAGCAGCTCAGATTACAATGAGCAGTTCTTC	CASSSDYNEQFF
NA	TRBJ1-5	TRBV28	TRBD1	TGTGCCAGCAGTCCATGGACAGGGGCTGGGAATCAGCCCCAGCATTTT	CASSPWTGAGNQPQHF
NA	TRBJ2-7	TRBV19	NA	TGTGCCAGTAGCGGAGATACCTACGAGCAGTACTTC	CASSGDTYEQYF
NA	TRBJ2-7	TRBV7-2	TRBD2	TGTGCCAGCAGCTTAGTGCCAGCGGGATCCTACGAGCAGTACTTC	CASSLVPAGSYEQYF
NA	TRBJ2-1	TRBV6-6	NA	TGTGCCAGCAGTCTCTATTTCGTGGGGAGTGGGGACAATGAGCAGTTCTTC	CASSLYFVGSGDNEQFF
NA	TRBJ2-7	TRBV27	TRBD1	TGTGCCAGCAGTTTAAGGACAGGGGTCTACGAGCAGTACTTC	CASSLRTGVYEQYF
NA	TRBJ1-5	TRBV30	NA	TGTGCCTGGAGTGCACAGGGAAATCAGCCCCAGCATTTT	CAWSAQGNQPQHF
NA	TRBJ1-2	TRBV5-4	TRBD1	TGTGCCAGCAGCCGCCAGGGGGCGCGTGGCTACACCTTC	CASSRQGARGYTF
NA	TRBJ1-2	TRBV6-1	NA	TGTGCCAGCAGTGAAGATGGAGGCTATGGCTACACCTTC	CASSEDGGYGYTF
NA	TRBJ2-3	TRBV7-9	NA	TGTGCCAGCAGCTACGTGAGGGAAACAGATACGCAGTATTTT	CASSYVRETDTQYF
NA	TRBJ2-1	TRBV5-1	TRBD2	TGCGCCAGCAGCTCTTCCGGGACTAGCGCCCTCGGTGAGCAGTTCTTC	CASSSSGTSALGEQFF
NA	TRBJ2-3	TRBV29-1	NA	TGCAGCGTTGAAGATCTTGCAGATACGCAGTATTTT	CSVEDLADTQYF
once	TRBJ1-2	TRBV24-1	NA	TGTGCCACCAGTGAGCCGGGTCTAACCTATGGCTACACCTTC	CATSEPGLTYGYTF
few	TRBJ1-5	TRBV28	NA	TGTGCCAGCAACCTAAAGAGGGACATTAATCAGCCCCAGCATTTT	CASNLKRDINQPQHF
NA	TRBJ2-7	TRBV19	TRBD2	TGTGCCAGTAGTATGTCCGGACTAGCGGGTCACTCCTACGAGCAGTACTTC	CASSMSGLAGHSYEQYF
NA	TRBJ1-2	TRBV19	NA	TGTGCCAGTAGTATAGAAAAGCGACCGGGTCGTACCTATGGCTACACCTTC	CASSIEKRPGRTYGYTF
NA	TRBJ2-3	TRBV9	NA	TGTGCCAGCAGCGCAGGAGGGACAGCCCCACAATATACGCAGTATTTT	CASSAGGTAPQYTQYF
few	TRBJ2-2	TRBV2	NA	TGTGCCAGCAGGACTACCTGGACAGACACCGGGGAGCTGTTTTTT	CASRTTWTDTGELFF